These 4 T cell receptor beta chains were all obtained from the same sample, sequenced in a study of blood T cell repertoires in COVID-19. Profiling relied on immunoSEQ multiplex PCR, and the TCRdb table lists in-frame clones only, not all of them. The table shows some 200,000 clones, with 75% to 80% occurring only once. Material for sequencing was peripheral blood. These receptors were collected from a woman in her 70s with acute or convalescent COVID-19.

The chain links TRBV5-1 to TRBJ1-1; 8 bases are a match to TRBD1. There are 19 residues in the CDR3. J was trimmed by 2 bases and V by 4 bases; bases with no gene match: 19. Germline assignment: CDR1 SGHRS and CDR2 YFSETQ. The CDR3 region has the DNA TGCGCCAGCAGCGAGACAGGGGTGATTTTACGTCGCTCAAACACTGAAGCTTTCTTT. It encodes CASSETGVILRRSNTEAFF.

The V gene is TRBV7-9, the J gene TRBJ2-3; TRBD2 might be the D (5 bases). The V end lost 6 bases, the J end lost 2 bases, and 21 bases lay between the germline ends. CDR1 is SEHNR and CDR2 is FQNEAQ in the germline V gene (reference sequence). This CDR3 has 17 amino acids. The CDR3 spells CASSRLLDSYLTDTQYF. CDR3 DNA: TGTGCCAGCAGTCGTCTATTGGACTCATACCTCACAGATACGCAGTATTTT.

V gene TRBV29-1 combines with J gene TRBJ1-5; 12 nucleotides match TRBD1. The germline V gene has CDR1 SQVTM and CDR2 ANQGSEA. Losses at the gene ends were 4 bases for V and 4 bases for J; bases not matched to a gene: 2. CDR3 length: 14 amino acids. The CDR3 bases are TGCAGCGTTGTGGGACAGGGGGCGAATCAGCCCCAGCATTTT. This encodes CSVVGQGANQPQHF. Complete variable domain (other parts from reference TRBV29-1 and TRBJ1-5): SAVISQKPSRDICQRGTSLTIQCQVDSQVTMMFWYRQQPGQSLTLIATANQGSEATYESGFVIDKFPISRPNLTFSTLTVSNMSPEDSSIYLCSVVGQGANQPQHFGDGTRLSIL.

In this sample, this clone turned up once. The chain links TRBV4-2 to TRBJ2-7, with 8 nucleotides matching TRBD2. Germline V lookup: CDR1 LGHNA, CDR2 YNFKEQ. The trim removed 2 bases at V and 2 bases at J, leaving 2 bases unmatched. The CDR3 spans 14 residues. In nucleotides, the CDR3 is TGTGCCAGCAGCCAATGGGGACTAGCCTACGAGCAGTACTTC. Protein sequence: CASSQWGLAYEQYF.